Presented here are 6 T cell receptor beta chains from one specimen sequenced in a study of graft-versus-host responses after intestinal transplantation. Here immunoSEQ multiplex PCR was the method, and the copy in TCRdb shows in-frame clones only, minus some. Of roughly 62,000 clones in the sample, under 95% are singletons; the top ten hold about 2.9%. The sequenced sample was PBMCs, obtained 118 to 130 days after intestinal transplantation. The receptors shown here come from a human patient who received an intestinal transplant, so some T cells may come from the graft donor.

The chain recombines TRBV5-1 with TRBJ1-3; D is uncertain. Trimming took off 2 bases at V and 0 bases at J, with 6 bases between the two ends. Germline CDR1 reads SGHRS; CDR2 reads YFSETQ. This CDR3 is built from 14 residues. CDR3 sequence reads: CASSLSVSGNTIYF. The DNA for the CDR3 is TGCGCCAGCAGCTTATCGGTCTCTGGAAACACCATATATTTT.

This clone was seen once. The V gene is TRBV4-1, the J gene TRBJ1-2; perhaps TRBD1 as D (6 bases). CDR1 is MGHRA, CDR2 YSYEKL, per germline. This CDR3 contains 14 residues. The germline V and J ends were trimmed by 0 bases and 7 bases, with 12 bases remaining between them. The CDR3 region has the DNA TGCGCCAGCAGCCAAGATCCAGGGGATGGTGGCTACACCTTC. It yields the protein CASSQDPGDGGYTF.

V usage is TRBV20-1 and J usage is TRBJ1-1; no firm D call. CDR3 length: 11 residues. Trimming pared 0 bases from V and 5 bases from J, leaving 4 bases between. Germline lookup yields CDR1 DFQATT and CDR2 SNEGSKA (reference sequence). The CDR3 DNA is TGCAGTGCTAGAGAATGGACTGAAGCTTTCTTT. As protein: CSAREWTEAFF.

CDR3 nucleotides: TGCGCCAGCAGTGTAAACATCCCGAGCTCCTACAATGAGCAGTTCTTC. Protein sequence: CASSVNIPSSYNEQFF. The chain uses TRBV10-2 and TRBJ2-1, with D unresolved. The CDR3 extends over 16 amino acids. Deletions cut 4 bases from V and 0 bases from J, with 13 bases between. Per germline, CDR1 WSHSY and CDR2 SAAADI.

In regard to this clone: At one of its ends the junction is not consistent with the germline gene, which may arise from a read error. V is TRBV7-9 and J is TRBJ1-3, with D perhaps TRBD1 (5 bases). The germline V gene has CDR1 SEHNR and CDR2 FQNEAQ (reference sequence). The CDR3 extends over 15 amino acids. CDR3 DNA: TGTGCCAGCAGGTTAGGGGCCAACACTGGAAACACCATATATTTT. It specifies CASRLGANTGNTIYF.

This rearrangement joins TRBV28 to TRBJ2-7; 10 bases map to TRBD2. Losses at the gene ends were 3 bases for V and 3 bases for J; bases not matched to a gene: 5. Per the germline V gene, CDR1 is MDHEN and CDR2 is SYDVKM. This CDR3 has 15 residues. CDR3: CASSFTSGVFYEQYF. CDR3 in DNA: TGTGCCAGCAGTTTCACTAGCGGGGTATTCTACGAGCAGTACTTC.